Following are 9 T cell receptor beta chains from one sample sequenced in a study of T cells after yellow fever vaccination. TCRdb processed the 5' RACE reads anew with MiXCR; each CDR3 protein has one entry. The sample consists of over 300,000 distinct CDR3 sequences, 6.8% of them appearing once. The sample here was PBMCs, taken roughly seven weeks after the first yellow fever vaccination. Receptors were obtained from a man between 18 and 35 years old who received the YFV17D yellow fever vaccine.

The chain uses TRBV5-4 and TRBJ2-5; D not resolved. The CDR3 is 12 residues long. Germline CDR1 is SGHNT and CDR2 is YYREEE (reference sequence). V dropped 4 bases and J dropped 7 bases, with 11 bases sitting between them. The CDR3 spells CASSPVVGTQYF. The CDR3 coding sequence is TGTGCCAGCAGCCCCGTGGTCGGGACCCAGTACTTC.

This clonotype was found a few times. Here the CDR3 reads CASSLGSGKETQYF. The CDR3 coding sequence is TGCGCCAGCAGCTTGGGCTCAGGGAAGGAGACCCAGTACTTC. V usage is TRBV5-1 and J usage is TRBJ2-5; weak D call: TRBD1 (5 bases). The V end was cut by 0 bases, the J end by 5 bases, with 11 bases between. This CDR3 has 14 amino acids. The V gene's germline CDR1 is SGHRS and CDR2 YFSETQ.

The V and J genes are TRBV6-1 and TRBJ2-7; D remains ambiguous. Germline-derived CDR1 and CDR2 are MNHNS and SASEGT. V lost 6 bases and J lost 6, with 12 bases in between. There are 12 residues in the CDR3. CDR3 sequence reads: CASRSPGGEQYV. For the CDR3, the DNA is TGTGCCAGCAGGAGCCCCGGCGGCGAGCAGTACGTC.

This clonotype was recorded at least ten times. The rearrangement uses TRBV11-2 and TRBJ2-1; TRBD2 matches 11 bases. The length of the CDR3 is 15 residues. J lost 7 bases, V lost 3 bases, and 5 bases had no gene match. The V gene's germline CDR1 is SGHAT and CDR2 FQNNGV. CDR3 amino acids: CASSLASGGPNEQFF. DNA of the CDR3: TGTGCCAGCAGCTTGGCTAGCGGGGGGCCGAATGAGCAGTTCTTC. Supplemented by reference TRBV11-2 and TRBJ2-1, the full variable domain reads EAGVAQSPRYKIIEKRQSVAFWCNPISGHATLYWYQQILGQGPKLLIQFQNNGVVDDSQLPKDRFSAERLKGVDSTLKIQPAKLEDSAVYLCASSLASGGPNEQFFGPGTRLTVL.

This clonotype was counted at least ten times. The chain has TRBV12-3 or TRBV12-4 and TRBJ2-5; D is possibly TRBD2 (7 bases). This CDR3 has 13 amino acids. Trimming shortened V by 7 bases and J by 6 bases, and 15 bases separated the two germline ends. The CDR3, as DNA: TGTGCCAGCACTTGGGGGAGGGGGAAGACCCAGTACTTC. Protein: CASTWGRGKTQYF.

The gene calls are TRBV6-1 and TRBJ1-5; TRBD1 agrees at 7 bases. Germline V gene sequence: CDR1 MNHNS, CDR2 SASEGT. V lost 6 bases, J lost 4 bases, and 12 bases stayed unmatched. The CDR3 spans 16 residues. CDR3 in amino acids: CASSHYGTAWNQPQHF. DNA for the CDR3: TGTGCCAGCAGCCACTATGGGACAGCGTGGAATCAGCCCCAGCATTTT.

This clonotype has ten or more counts. The chain has TRBV13 and TRBJ2-7; the D call may be TRBD1 or TRBD2 (5 bases each). Trimming removed 5 bases from V and 2 bases from J, with 13 bases in between. Germline CDR1 reads PRHDT; CDR2 reads FYEKMQ (reference sequence). The CDR3 has 14 amino acids. The CDR3 spells CASSRGRPAYEQYV. For the CDR3, the DNA is TGTGCCAGCAGCCGGGGACGGCCCGCCTACGAGCAGTACGTC.

This clonotype was counted between two and nine times. The chain joins TRBV20-1 to TRBJ1-4; D is perhaps TRBD1 (5 bases). CDR1 and CDR2 from the germline V gene are DFQATT and SNEGSKA (reference sequence). V lost 1 base and J 0 bases, leaving 12 bases between the germline ends. This CDR3 contains 16 residues. CDR3 coding DNA: TGCAGTGCTAGAGGAGTCGGGGGAACAACTAATGAAAAACTGTTTTTT. Amino acid sequence: CSARGVGGTTNEKLFF.

This clonotype was counted only a few times. This chain uses TRBV7-9 with TRBJ2-7; 7 bases map to TRBD1. Looked up from germline, CDR1 is SEHNR and CDR2 is FQNEAQ (reference sequence). Trimming cost V 4 bases and J 3 bases; bases outside gene matches: 0. CDR3 length: 12 residues. DNA of the CDR3: TGTGCCAGCAGCTGGGACAGCTACGAGCAGTACTTC. It encodes CASSWDSYEQYF.